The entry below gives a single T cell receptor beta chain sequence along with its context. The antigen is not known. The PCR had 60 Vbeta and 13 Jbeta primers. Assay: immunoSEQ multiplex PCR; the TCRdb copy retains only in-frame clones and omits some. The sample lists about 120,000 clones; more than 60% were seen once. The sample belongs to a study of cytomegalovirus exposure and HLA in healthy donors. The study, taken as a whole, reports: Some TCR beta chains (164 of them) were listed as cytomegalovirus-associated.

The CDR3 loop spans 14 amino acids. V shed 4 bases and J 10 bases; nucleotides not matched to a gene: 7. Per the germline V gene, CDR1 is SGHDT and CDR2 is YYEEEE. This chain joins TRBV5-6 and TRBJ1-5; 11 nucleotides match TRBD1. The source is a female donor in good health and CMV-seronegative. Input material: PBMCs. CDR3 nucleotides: TGTGCCAGCAGCCCGGGACAGGGGGTCGCACCCCAGCATTTT. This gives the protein CASSPGQGVAPQHF.